Described below is a single TCR beta chain sequence and its context. The antigen is undetermined. Genomic DNA was employed as the template in profiling TCR beta VDJ and CDR3. Each CDR3 protein gets one entry after TCRdb re-called the reads with MiXCR. The profile shows hundreds of thousands of distinct CDR3 sequences, about 50% of them singletons. Individuals selected for sequencing had exhibited CD8+CD57+ cell expansion on flow cytometry. This sample is part of a study of CD8+CD57+ T cells in acquired aplastic anemia. Across the study: Each DNA sample taken from sorted CD4+ and CD8+ cells came to approximately 3 ug on average. Study observations and caveats: There were around 28 CD8+ CDR3 sequences that occurred in both patients and controls.

The source is a human donor with aplastic anemia. Source material: sorted CD4+, CD8+, or CD8+CD57+ T cells (not recorded which) from PBMCs.

The CDR3 here is CASEAGGTQYF. CDR3 coding DNA: TGTGCCAGCGAGGCAGGGGGCACGCAGTATTTT. The chain couples TRBV2 to TRBJ2-3, with 8 bases that match TRBD1. This CDR3 has 11 amino acids. Trimming removed 8 bases from V and 9 bases from J; junction bases left unmatched: 4. CDR1 is SNHLY and CDR2 is FYNNEI in the germline V gene. Based on the CDR3 plus reference TRBV2 and TRBJ2-3, the full variable domain is EPEVTQTPSHQVTQMGQEVILRCVPISNHLYFYWYRQILGQKVEFLVSFYNNEISEKSEIFDDQFSVERPDGSNFTLKIRSTKLEDSAMYFCASEAGGTQYFGPGTRLTVL.